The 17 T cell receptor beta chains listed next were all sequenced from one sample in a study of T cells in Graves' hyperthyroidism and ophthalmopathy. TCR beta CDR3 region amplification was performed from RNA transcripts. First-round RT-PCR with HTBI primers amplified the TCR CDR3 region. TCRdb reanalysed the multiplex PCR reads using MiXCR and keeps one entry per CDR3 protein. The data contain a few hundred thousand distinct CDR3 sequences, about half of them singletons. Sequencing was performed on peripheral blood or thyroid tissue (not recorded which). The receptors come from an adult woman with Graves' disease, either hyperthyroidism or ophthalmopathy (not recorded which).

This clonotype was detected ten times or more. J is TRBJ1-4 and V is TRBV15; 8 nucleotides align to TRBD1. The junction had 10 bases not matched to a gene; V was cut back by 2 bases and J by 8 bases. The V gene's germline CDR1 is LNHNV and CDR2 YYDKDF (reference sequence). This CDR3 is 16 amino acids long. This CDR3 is CATSRRETGEGEKLFF. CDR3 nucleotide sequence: TGTGCCACCAGCAGAAGAGAGACAGGGGAGGGGGAAAAACTGTTTTTT.

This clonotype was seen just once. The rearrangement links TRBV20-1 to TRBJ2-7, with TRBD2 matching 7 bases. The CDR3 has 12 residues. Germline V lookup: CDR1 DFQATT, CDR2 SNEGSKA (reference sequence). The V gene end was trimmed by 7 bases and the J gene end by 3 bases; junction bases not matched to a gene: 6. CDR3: CSGGGDHYEQYF. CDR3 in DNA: TGCAGTGGGGGGGGGGACCACTACGAGCAGTACTTC.

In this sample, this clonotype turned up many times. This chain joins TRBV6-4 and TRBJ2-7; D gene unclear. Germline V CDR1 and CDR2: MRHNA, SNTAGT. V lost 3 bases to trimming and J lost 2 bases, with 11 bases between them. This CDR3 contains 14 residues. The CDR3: CASSESAGAYEQYF. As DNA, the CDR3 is TGTGCCAGCAGTGAATCGGCAGGAGCCTACGAGCAGTACTTC.

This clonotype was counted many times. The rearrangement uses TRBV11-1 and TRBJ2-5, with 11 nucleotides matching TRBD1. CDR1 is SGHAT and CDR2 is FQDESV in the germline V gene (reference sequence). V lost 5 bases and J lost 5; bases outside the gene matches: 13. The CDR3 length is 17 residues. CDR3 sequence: CASSLRTGGLVSETQYF. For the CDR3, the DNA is TGTGCCAGCAGCCTACGGACAGGGGGCCTAGTCTCGGAGACCCAGTACTTC.

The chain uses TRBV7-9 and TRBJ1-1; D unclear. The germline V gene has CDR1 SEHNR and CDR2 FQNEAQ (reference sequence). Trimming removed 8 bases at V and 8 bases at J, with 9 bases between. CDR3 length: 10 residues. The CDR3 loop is CASRGGEAFF. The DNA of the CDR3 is TGTGCCAGCCGCGGAGGGGAAGCTTTCTTT.

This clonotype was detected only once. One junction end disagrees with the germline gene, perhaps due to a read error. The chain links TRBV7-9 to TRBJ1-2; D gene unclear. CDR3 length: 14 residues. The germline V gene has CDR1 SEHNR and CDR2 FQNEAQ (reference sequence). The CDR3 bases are TGTGCTAGCAGCTTAGGCCAGGATGACTATGGCTACACCTTC. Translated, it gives CASSLGQDDYGYTF.

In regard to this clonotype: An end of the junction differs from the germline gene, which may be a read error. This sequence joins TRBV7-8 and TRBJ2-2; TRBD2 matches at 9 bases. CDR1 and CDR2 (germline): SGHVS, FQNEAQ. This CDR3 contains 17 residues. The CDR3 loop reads CASSQETAGGNTGELLF. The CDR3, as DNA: TGCGCCAGCAGCCAAGAAACAGCGGGAGGTAACACCGGGGAGCTGCTTTTT.

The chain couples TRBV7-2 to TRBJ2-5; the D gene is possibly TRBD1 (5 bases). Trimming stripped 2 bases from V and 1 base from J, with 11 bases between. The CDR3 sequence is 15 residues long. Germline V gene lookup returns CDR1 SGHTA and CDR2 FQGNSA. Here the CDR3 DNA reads TGTGCCAGCAGCTTACGCCAGGGCGTCCAAGAGACCCAGTACTTC. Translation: CASSLRQGVQETQYF. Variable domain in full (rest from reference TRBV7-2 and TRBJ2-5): GAGVSQSPSNKVTEKGKDVELRCDPISGHTALYWYRQSLGQGLEFLIYFQGNSAPDKSGLPSDRFSAERTGGSVSTLTIQRTQQEDSAVYLCASSLRQGVQETQYFGPGTRLLVL.

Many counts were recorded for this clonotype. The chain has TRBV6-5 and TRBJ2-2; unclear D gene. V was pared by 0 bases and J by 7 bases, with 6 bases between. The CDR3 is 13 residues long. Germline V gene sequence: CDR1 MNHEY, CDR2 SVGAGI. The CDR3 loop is CASSYSYFGELFF. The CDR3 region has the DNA TGTGCCAGCAGTTACTCGTATTTCGGGGAGCTGTTTTTT.

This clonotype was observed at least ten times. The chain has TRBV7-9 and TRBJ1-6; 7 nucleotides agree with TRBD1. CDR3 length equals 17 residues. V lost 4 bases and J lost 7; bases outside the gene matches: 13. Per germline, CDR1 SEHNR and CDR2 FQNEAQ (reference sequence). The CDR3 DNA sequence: TGTGCCAGCAGCTCAACCCCGGCCGGGACAGTCAATTCACCCCTCCACTTT. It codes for CASSSTPAGTVNSPLHF.

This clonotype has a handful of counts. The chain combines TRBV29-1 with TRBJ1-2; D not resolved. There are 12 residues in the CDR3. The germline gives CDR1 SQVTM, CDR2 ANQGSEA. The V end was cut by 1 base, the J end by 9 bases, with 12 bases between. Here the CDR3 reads CSVEVSSGSYTF. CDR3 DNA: TGCAGCGTTGAAGTATCAAGTGGAAGCTACACCTTC.

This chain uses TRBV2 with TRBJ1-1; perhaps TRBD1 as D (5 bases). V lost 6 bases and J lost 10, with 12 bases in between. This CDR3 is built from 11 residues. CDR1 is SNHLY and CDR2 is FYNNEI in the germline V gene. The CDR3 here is CASRGEGTAFF. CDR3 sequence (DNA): TGTGCCAGCAGGGGTGAGGGGACAGCTTTCTTT.

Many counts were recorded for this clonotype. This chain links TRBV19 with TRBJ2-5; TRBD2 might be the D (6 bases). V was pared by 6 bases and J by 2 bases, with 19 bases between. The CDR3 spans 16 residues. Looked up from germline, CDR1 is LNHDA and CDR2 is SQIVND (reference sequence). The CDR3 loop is CASSLAHGTSQETQYF. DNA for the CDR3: TGTGCCAGTAGCTTGGCTCATGGGACTTCTCAAGAGACCCAGTACTTC.

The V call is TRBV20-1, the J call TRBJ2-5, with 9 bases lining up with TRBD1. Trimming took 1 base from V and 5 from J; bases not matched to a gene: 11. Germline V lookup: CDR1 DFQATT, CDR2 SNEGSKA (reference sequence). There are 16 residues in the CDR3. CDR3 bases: TGCAGTGCTAGAGCCGAGGACAGGGGATCGTGGGAGACCCAGTACTTC. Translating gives CSARAEDRGSWETQYF.

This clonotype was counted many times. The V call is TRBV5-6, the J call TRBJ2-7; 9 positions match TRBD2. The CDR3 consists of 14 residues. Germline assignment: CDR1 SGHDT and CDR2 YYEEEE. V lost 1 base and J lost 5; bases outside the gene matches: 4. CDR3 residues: CASSLSLAGNEQYF. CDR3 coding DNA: TGTGCCAGCAGCTTGAGCCTAGCGGGAAACGAGCAGTACTTC.

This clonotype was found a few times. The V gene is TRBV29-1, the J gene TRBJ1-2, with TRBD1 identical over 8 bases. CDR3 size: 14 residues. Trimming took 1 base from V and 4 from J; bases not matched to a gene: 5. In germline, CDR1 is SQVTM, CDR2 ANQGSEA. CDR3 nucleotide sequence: TGCAGCGTTGAAGCAGGACAGGGCCCCTATGGCTACACCTTC. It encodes CSVEAGQGPYGYTF.

CDR3 residues: CASSVGLRAFSPLHF. DNA for the CDR3: TGCGCCAGCAGCGTGGGGCTCAGGGCCTTTTCACCCCTCCACTTT. The chain employs TRBV5-1 and TRBJ1-6; tentative D call: TRBD1 (5 bases). CDR3 length equals 15 residues. The germline V gene encodes CDR1 SGHRS and CDR2 YFSETQ. V dropped 4 bases and J dropped 9 bases, with 17 bases sitting between them. The full variable domain, completed using reference TRBV5-1 and TRBJ1-6, is KAGVTQTPRYLIKTRGQQVTLSCSPISGHRSVSWYQQTPGQGLQFLFEYFSETQRNKGNFPGRFSGRQFSNSRSEMNVSTLELGDSALYLCASSVGLRAFSPLHFGNGTRLTVT.